The rows below give T cell receptor beta chains drawn from one sample of a study of cytomegalovirus exposure and HLA in healthy donors. Repertoires were generated with immunoSEQ multiplex PCR, while TCRdb's copy carries only in-frame clones and drops some. Among about 110,000 clones, approximately 85% were seen once, and the ten largest hold 3%. Sequencing was done on a sample of PBMCs. The receptor set was obtained from a woman aged 18-29 years in good health and CMV-seronegative. CDR3s include the opening cysteine and the closing phenylalanine or tryptophan. The order of the fields is CDR3 protein, CDR3 DNA, clone size, D gene, V gene, J gene. A D gene is named only where the DNA matches it firmly. Size is stated for part of the rows, as once, few or many counts, or as a class when the clone is expanded.

CASSVERGGGELFF	TGTGCCAGCAGCGTAGAAAGGGGTGGCGGGGAGCTGTTTTTT	.	.	TRBV9	TRBJ2-2
CASSEGWTGGVYGYTF	TGTGCCAGCAGTGAAGGTTGGACAGGGGGCGTTTATGGCTACACCTTC	.	TRBD1	TRBV6-1	TRBJ1-2
CASSVQDSSYEQYF	TGCGCCAGCAGCGTTCAGGACAGTTCCTACGAGCAGTACTTC	.	.	TRBV5-1	TRBJ2-7
CASSEQVFYGYTF	TGTGCCAGCAGTGAACAGGTCTTCTATGGCTACACCTTC	once	.	TRBV6-1	TRBJ1-2
CASSLAGDSPLHF	TGTGCCAGCAGTTTGGCCGGGGATTCACCCCTCCACTTT	many	.	TRBV25-1	TRBJ1-6
CAISGKGQGGTEAFF	TGTGCCATCAGTGGGAAAGGACAGGGAGGGACTGAAGCTTTCTTT	once	TRBD1	TRBV10-3	TRBJ1-1
CASRSTGRKGTEAFF	TGTGCCAGCAGATCCACAGGGCGGAAGGGCACTGAAGCTTTCTTT	.	.	TRBV27	TRBJ1-1
CASTLGANVLTF	TGTGCCAGCACCCTTGGGGCCAACGTCCTGACTTTC	.	.	TRBV13	TRBJ2-6
CASNHRGSAGELFF	TGTGCCAGCAACCACAGGGGTTCGGCAGGGGAGCTGTTTTTT	.	TRBD1	TRBV27	TRBJ2-2
CASSVHPATDTQYF	TGTGCCAGCAGTGTACATCCTGCCACAGATACGCAGTATTTT	.	.	TRBV27	TRBJ2-3
CASGHTNYGYTF	TGTGCCTCCGGACACACTAACTATGGCTACACCTTC	.	.	TRBV27	TRBJ1-2
CASSESGTVPYGYTF	TGCGCCAGCAGTGAGTCGGGGACAGTCCCCTATGGCTACACCTTC	.	TRBD1	TRBV10-2	TRBJ1-2
CASSYRSEAFF	TGTGCCAGCAGCTACAGATCTGAAGCTTTCTTT	.	.	TRBV27	TRBJ1-1
CASSPRGRGGPTYEQYF	TGTGCCAGCAGCCCTCGAGGAAGGGGGGGGCCCACCTACGAGCAGTACTTC	.	.	TRBV9	TRBJ2-7
CASSPTAGGYEQYF	TGCGCCAGCAGCCCGACGGCAGGAGGCTACGAGCAGTACTTC	once	.	TRBV5-1	TRBJ2-7
CARRGTGGREHYGYTF	TGTGCCAGACGAGGGACAGGGGGCCGAGAACACTATGGCTACACCTTC	.	TRBD1	TRBV2	TRBJ1-2
CASSPESAGGREQYF	TGCGCCAGCAGCCCGGAGTCAGCGGGGGGGCGTGAGCAGTACTTC	.	TRBD2	TRBV4-1	TRBJ2-7
CASSEGLLRDYEQYF	TGTGCCAGCAGCGAGGGACTCCTAAGGGACTACGAGCAGTACTTC	.	.	TRBV6-1	TRBJ2-7
CASSPRGGSDEQFF	TGTGCCAGCAGCCCCCGGGGGGGCTCGGATGAGCAGTTCTTC	.	TRBD2	TRBV7-9	TRBJ2-1
CASSWGQGSSYEQYF	TGTGCCAGCAGCTGGGGACAGGGATCATCCTACGAGCAGTACTTC	.	TRBD1	TRBV11-2	TRBJ2-7
CASSLGQLVANYGYTF	TGTGCCAGCAGTTTAGGACAGCTCGTTGCTAACTATGGCTACACCTTC	.	.	TRBV28	TRBJ1-2
CASSVATGGAVNEQFF	TGTGCCAGCAGCGTAGCTACGGGGGGGGCCGTAAATGAGCAGTTCTTC	.	TRBD2	TRBV9	TRBJ2-1
CASSHPRQGGVEQYF	TGTGCCAGCAGCCATCCCCGACAGGGGGGTGTTGAGCAGTACTTC	once	TRBD1	TRBV6-6	TRBJ2-7
CASSLDGTQASNQPQHF	TGTGCCAGCAGCTTAGATGGAACGCAGGCGAGCAATCAGCCCCAGCATTTT	.	.	TRBV11-2	TRBJ1-5
CASSVLAHSGELFF	TGCGCCAGCAGTGTCTTAGCCCACTCCGGGGAGCTGTTTTTT	.	.	TRBV10-2	TRBJ2-2
CASRSGNTEAFF	TGTGCCAGTAGATCAGGGAACACTGAAGCTTTCTTT	.	.	TRBV19	TRBJ1-1
CASSQLGHPMNTEAFF	TGCGCCAGCAGCCAACTGGGGCACCCCATGAACACTGAAGCTTTCTTT	.	.	TRBV4-1	TRBJ1-1
CASNQGAYLNEQYF	TGTGCCAGCAACCAGGGGGCCTATCTCAACGAGCAGTACTTC	.	TRBD1	TRBV6-1	TRBJ2-7
CAWSWGDSGNTIYF	TGTGCCTGGAGTTGGGGGGACTCTGGAAACACCATATATTTT	.	.	TRBV30	TRBJ1-3
CASSYLAGPGELFF	TGTGCCAGCAGTTACCTGGCGGGCCCCGGGGAGCTGTTTTTT	once	.	TRBV6-5	TRBJ2-2
CASSPDRVSEQYF	TGTGCCAGCTCACCGGACAGGGTTTCCGAGCAGTACTTC	.	TRBD1	TRBV18	TRBJ2-7
CASSPPGYGYTF	TGCGCCAGCAGCCCACCAGGGTATGGCTACACCTTC	.	.	TRBV4-1	TRBJ1-2
CASRLRGTNEKLFF	TGTGCCAGCCGACTCAGGGGAACTAATGAAAAACTGTTTTTT	few	.	TRBV6-1	TRBJ1-4
CASSSVIQGNTEAFF	TGTGCCAGCAGTTCGGTGATACAGGGGAACACTGAAGCTTTCTTT	.	.	TRBV27	TRBJ1-1
CASSVAGSSSYEQYF	TGTGCCAGCAGCGTCGCAGGGTCAAGCTCCTACGAGCAGTACTTC	.	.	TRBV9	TRBJ2-7
CASSFGPSGGSYEQYF	TGTGCCAGCAGCTTCGGGCCCTCAGGGGGCAGCTACGAGCAGTACTTC	.	TRBD1	TRBV5-6	TRBJ2-7
CASSGGGGRDNEQFF	TGCGCCAGCAGCGGAGGGGGGGGGAGGGACAATGAGCAGTTCTTC	.	.	TRBV5-1	TRBJ2-1